The clone carrying this TCR beta chain has a single count. The antigen is unknown. The CDR3 spans 14 residues. Trimming at V came to 2 bases and at J to 7 bases, leaving 5 bases not matched to a gene. Per the germline V gene, CDR1 is MNHEY and CDR2 is SMNVEV (reference sequence). This sample was taken from a study of CD4 T cells in relation to SARS-CoV-2 and coronaviruses. Overall study: Convalescent patients were seven or eight males and 4 females; two were Hispanic. Regarding the study as a whole: Compared with monoreactive clones, crossreactive clones showed significantly weaker SARS-CoV-2 expansion.

Assay used: immunoSEQ multiplex PCR; TCRdb lists only in-frame clones, some missing. This sample carries some 35,000 clones, under 90% of them seen once, and the ten largest clones take more than 3.5%. Naive or memory CD4+ cells were cultured 1:1 with T cell-depleted PBMCs plus CEF. The J gene is TRBJ2-7, the V gene TRBV27; TRBD1 matches 10 bases. This receptor was identified in an adult with COVID-19. The sequenced sample consisted of naive CD4+ T cells from PBMCs, cultured in vitro. Subset in this sample: naive CD4+ T cells isolated by negative enrichment. CDR3 protein: CASSLVGTGVEQYF. The DNA for the CDR3 is TGTGCCAGCAGTTTAGTAGGGACAGGGGTTGAGCAGTACTTC.